This TCR beta chain was sequenced for a study of blood T cell repertoires in COVID-19. Turning to the study itself: Both acute and convalescent COVID-19 samples were obtained from the United States, Italy and Spain. T cells, B-cell-depleted T cells, or PBMCs supplied cDNA or gDNA.

In the study's own analysis: The authors estimated nucleated cell counts from reference gene primer amplification. The repertoire was sequenced with immunoSEQ multiplex PCR; TCRdb's copy has only in-frame clones and lacks some. The V and J calls and clone size were taken over from that table, and D and trimming were inferred from the DNA. The table records about 120,000 clones, about 74% of them present only once. The TCR comes from a man aged 70 or older with acute or convalescent COVID-19. Sequencing was carried out using peripheral blood.

CDR3 nucleotides: TGTGCCAGCACCATGGGGGCTAGCGGATGGACCCAGTACTTC. It is translated as CASTMGASGWTQYF. This rearrangement joins TRBV2 to TRBJ2-5, with TRBD2 as a possible D gene (7 bases). CDR1 SNHLY and CDR2 FYNNEI come from the germline V gene. The CDR3 contains 14 residues. V was trimmed by 7 bases and J by 7 bases, leaving 19 bases between them.